The rows below give T cell receptor beta chains drawn from one sample of a study of blood T cell repertoires in COVID-19. Sequenced by immunoSEQ multiplex PCR; TCRdb stores in-frame clones only, minus some. The sample yields about 16,000 clones, more than 75% seen once. Sequenced input: peripheral blood. These receptors all come from a man in his 60s with active COVID-19. Both conserved end residues are trimmed from each CDR3. The order of the fields is V gene, CDR3 protein.

TRBV4-2	ASSQLTSGGADEQF
TRBV28	ASSTQGATNEKLF
TRBV27	ASTGWGRTEAF
TRBV11-2	ASSHNRRTGGNEKLF
TRBV7-3	ASSLTGTAAYEQY
TRBV3-1/TRBV3-2	ASSPLQGAALGNTIY
TRBV28	ASSLRGGSETQY
TRBV2	ASSLAKNIQY
TRBV2	ASSEVATGLSGNTIY
TRBV5-1	ASSEGRYTEAF